This TCR beta chain came from a study of spatial heterogeneity in lung cancer. Whole-study findings and limits: Expanded alpha and beta TCR counts within tumors tracked tumor mutation counts.

This sample's time point: sample taken at primary tumor resection. TCRdb reprocessed the 5' RACE reads via MiXCR and lists one record per CDR3 protein. The sample yields 15,000 to 20,000 distinct CDR3 sequences, 7% to 8% seen once. The V gene lost 5 bases and the J gene lost 5 bases, with 13 bases spanning the gap. The germline CDR1 and CDR2 sequences are LGHDT and YNNKEL (reference sequence). The CDR3 loop spans 15 amino acids. By frequency in the sample, this clonotype is medium-sized. Antigen specificity is unknown. The material sequenced was lung tumor tissue, taken at surgery. The TCR originated in a female donor with early-stage non-small cell lung cancer. V is TRBV3-1 and J is TRBJ1-6; D not resolved. CDR3 in DNA: TGTGCCAGCAGCGCCACCGGCGGGGATAATTCACCCCTCCACTTT. Protein product: CASSATGGDNSPLHF.